This T cell receptor (beta chain) was found in a study of cytomegalovirus exposure and HLA in healthy donors. Germline loops: CDR1 SGHRS, CDR2 YFSETQ. The CDR3 extends over 13 amino acids. V was clipped by 7 bases and J by 5 bases; unmatched bases: 2. The PCR had 60 Vbeta and 13 Jbeta primers. Assay: immunoSEQ multiplex PCR; the TCRdb copy retains only in-frame clones and omits some. Among tens of thousands of clones, 55% to 75% were seen once, and the ten largest hold about 12%. V is TRBV5-1 and J is TRBJ1-6, with 8 nucleotides matching TRBD1. This receptor was identified in a woman aged 40 to 50 in good health and CMV-seropositive. The specimen was PBMCs. The CDR3: CASQGQDNSPLHF. The DNA for the CDR3 is TGCGCCAGCCAGGGACAGGATAATTCACCCCTCCACTTT.